A single sample is the source of the 5 T cell receptor beta chains below, sequenced in a study of identical twins (dated by TCRdb to about 2016). Libraries were made using 5' RACE. Instrument used: Illumina HiSeq 2000. The public reads were reprocessed in TCRdb via fastp at Q25 and MiXCR, keeping in-frame beta chains. All rows with the same CDR3 protein become a single entry with the most common DNA and genes. Recorded for this sample are about 570,000 distinct CDR3 sequences; roughly 9.9% of them occurred a single time. Of the sample, under 3% falls within the top ten clones. This same sample was also taken into another study, of yellow fever vaccine responses in identical twins.

Sequencing was carried out using PBMCs. The receptors come from a woman younger than 35 in good health.

The V call is TRBV15, the J call TRBJ2-1; no firm D call. The V and J ends lost 0 bases and 8 bases respectively, with 11 bases between them. Per germline, CDR1 LNHNV and CDR2 YYDKDF (reference sequence). CDR3 length: 14 amino acids. DNA of the CDR3: TGTGCCACCAGCAGAGATCGAGCTCGCGATGAGCAGTTCTTC. Translated, it gives CATSRDRARDEQFF.

This clonotype was seen repeatedly, ten times or more. V gene TRBV11-3 combines with J gene TRBJ2-3; 9 nucleotides align to TRBD1. Germline V gene data show CDR1 as SGHNT and CDR2 as YENEEA. This CDR3 contains 17 residues. V lost 4 bases to trimming and J lost 0 bases; unmatched junction nucleotides: 8. CDR3 amino acids: CASSSGTGGRSTDTQYF. The DNA for the CDR3 is TGTGCCAGCAGCTCAGGCACAGGGGGCAGAAGCACAGATACGCAGTATTTT.

This chain joins TRBV7-9 and TRBJ1-5, with D possibly being TRBD1 (5 bases). CDR3 length equals 17 residues. Germline values: CDR1 SEHNR, CDR2 FQNEAQ (reference sequence). V was trimmed by 3 bases and J by 7 bases, leaving 22 bases between them. CDR3 region: CASSFLRDQGSGQPQHF. The CDR3 nucleotides are TGTGCCAGCAGCTTTCTCCGGGACCAGGGTTCGGGGCAGCCCCAGCATTTT. The entire variable domain, with the rest obtained from reference TRBV7-9 and TRBJ1-5, is as follows: DTGVSQNPRHKITKRGQNVTFRCDPISEHNRLYWYRQTLGQGPEFLTYFQNEAQLEKSRLLSDRFSAERPKGSFSTLEIQRTEQGDSAMYLCASSFLRDQGSGQPQHFGDGTRLSIL.

The chain employs TRBV18 and TRBJ1-2, with D tentatively TRBD1 (6 bases). The CDR3 is made up of 15 amino acids. CDR1 is KGHSH and CDR2 is LQKENI in the germline V gene. Trimming removed 2 bases at V and 3 bases at J, with 13 bases between. CDR3 sequence (DNA): TGTGCCAGCTCACCAGTCACAGGGCAGCACTATGGCTACACCTTC. Its protein is CASSPVTGQHYGYTF.

V is TRBV9 and J is TRBJ2-7; D may be TRBD1 (6 bases). Germline V CDR1 and CDR2: SGDLS, YYNGEE. V lost 0 bases and J 2 bases, leaving 6 bases between the germline ends. CDR3 length: 13 amino acids. As DNA, the CDR3 is TGTGCCAGCAGCGTAGGGGACACCTACGAGCAGTACTTC. Its translation: CASSVGDTYEQYF. Looking up the rest from reference TRBV9 and TRBJ2-7 gives the full variable domain: DSGVTQTPKHLITATGQRVTLRCSPRSGDLSVYWYQQSLDQGLQFLIQYYNGEERAKGNILERFSAQQFPDLHSELNLSSLELGDSALYFCASSVGDTYEQYFGPGTRLTVT.